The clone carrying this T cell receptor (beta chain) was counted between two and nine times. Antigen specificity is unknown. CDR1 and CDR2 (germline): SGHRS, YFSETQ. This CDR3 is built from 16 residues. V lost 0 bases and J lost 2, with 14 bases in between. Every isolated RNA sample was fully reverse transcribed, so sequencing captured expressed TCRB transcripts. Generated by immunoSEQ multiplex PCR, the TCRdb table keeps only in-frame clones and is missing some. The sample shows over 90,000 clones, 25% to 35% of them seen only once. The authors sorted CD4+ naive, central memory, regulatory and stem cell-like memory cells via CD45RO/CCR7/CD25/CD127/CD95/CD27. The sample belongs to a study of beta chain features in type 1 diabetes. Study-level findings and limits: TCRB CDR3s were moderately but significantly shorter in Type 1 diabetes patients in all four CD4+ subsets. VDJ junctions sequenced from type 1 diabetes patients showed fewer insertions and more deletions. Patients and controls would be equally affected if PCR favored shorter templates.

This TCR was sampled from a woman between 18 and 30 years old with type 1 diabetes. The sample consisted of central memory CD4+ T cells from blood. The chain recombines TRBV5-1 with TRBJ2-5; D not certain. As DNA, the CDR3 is TGCGCCAGCAGCTTGGCCGTGCTCGCTCGGCAAGAGACCCAGTACTTC. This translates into CASSLAVLARQETQYF.